These T cell receptor beta chains were read from a single sample in a study of T cell repertoires in cytomegalovirus infection. TCRdb re-called the reads through MiXCR, storing one row per CDR3 protein. This sample carries 450,000 to 650,000 distinct CDR3 sequences, just under 40% of them seen once, and the ten largest clones take around 50%. No antigen has been assigned to these receptors. Sample: cultured PBMCs, taken from culture after CMV antigen stimulation. The receptors stem from a human donor in good health (CMV status not recorded). Some clones in this sample may be carry-over from other donors' samples. Both conserved end residues are part of each CDR3. Fields, in order: V gene, J gene, clone size, D gene, CDR3 DNA, CDR3 protein. D genes are given only for firm matches. Clone size is given for some rows only: seen once, a few or many times, or a class if the clone is expanded.

v_gene: TRBV7-2; j_gene: TRBJ1-4; abundance: .; d_gene: .; CDR3nt: TGTGCCAGCAGCTCCAACGGACACCCGGGGGAAAAACTGTTTTTT; CDR3aa: CASSSNGHPGEKLFF
v_gene: TRBV5-4; j_gene: TRBJ2-3; abundance: .; d_gene: .; CDR3nt: TGTGCCAGCAGCTTCGGGGCAGAGACAGATACGCAGTATTTT; CDR3aa: CASSFGAETDTQYF
v_gene: TRBV20-1; j_gene: TRBJ1-5; abundance: .; d_gene: .; CDR3nt: TGCAGTGCCTCCGACGAGGGGGGCGTTCAGCCCCAGCATTTT; CDR3aa: CSASDEGGVQPQHF
v_gene: TRBV6-2/TRBV6-3; j_gene: TRBJ2-5; abundance: .; d_gene: .; CDR3nt: TGTGCCAGCAGACGCCGTCCTATGGCGGGCCAAGAGACCCAGTACTTC; CDR3aa: CASRRRPMAGQETQYF
v_gene: TRBV6-6; j_gene: TRBJ1-2; abundance: .; d_gene: .; CDR3nt: TGTGCCACCGAAGGGGGGCGGACAGCAGCATACTATGGCTACACCTTC; CDR3aa: CATEGGRTAAYYGYTF
v_gene: TRBV5-6; j_gene: TRBJ1-5; abundance: .; d_gene: .; CDR3nt: TGTGCCAGCAGCTGGGGTGCGGGAGTGGGCAATCAGCCCCAGCATTTT; CDR3aa: CASSWGAGVGNQPQHF
v_gene: TRBV28; j_gene: TRBJ1-6; abundance: .; d_gene: TRBD1; CDR3nt: TGTGCCAGCAGCTCAATAAGGCAGGGGGCGAGGAATTCACCCCTCCACTTT; CDR3aa: CASSSIRQGARNSPLHF
v_gene: TRBV5-4; j_gene: TRBJ1-2; abundance: .; d_gene: TRBD1; CDR3nt: TGTGCCAGCAGCTCCAACAGGGGATCTAACTATGGCTACACCTTC; CDR3aa: CASSSNRGSNYGYTF
v_gene: TRBV20-1; j_gene: TRBJ2-7; abundance: .; d_gene: .; CDR3nt: TGCAGTGCTAGAACCTCCTACGAGCAGTACTTC; CDR3aa: CSARTSYEQYF
v_gene: TRBV12-3/TRBV12-4; j_gene: TRBJ1-2; abundance: .; d_gene: .; CDR3nt: TGTGCCAGCAGTTTTGGGGAGGGCTACACCTTC; CDR3aa: CASSFGEGYTF
v_gene: TRBV11-2; j_gene: TRBJ1-4; abundance: .; d_gene: TRBD1; CDR3nt: TGTGCCAGCAGCGCATACAGGGGTGTTCTGTTTTTT; CDR3aa: CASSAYRGVLFF
v_gene: TRBV7-2; j_gene: TRBJ2-3; abundance: .; d_gene: .; CDR3nt: TGTGCCAGCAGCACCCACTCTATGAATACGCAGTATTTT; CDR3aa: CASSTHSMNTQYF
v_gene: TRBV6-8; j_gene: TRBJ1-2; abundance: .; d_gene: TRBD1; CDR3nt: TGTGCCAGCAGAACGACAGGGTTGAGCTACACCTTC; CDR3aa: CASRTTGLSYTF
v_gene: TRBV7-9; j_gene: TRBJ2-5; abundance: .; d_gene: TRBD2; CDR3nt: TGTGCCAGCAGCTTGATCAGCGGGGCAGAGACCCAGTACTTC; CDR3aa: CASSLISGAETQYF
v_gene: TRBV11-2; j_gene: TRBJ2-3; abundance: few; d_gene: .; CDR3nt: TGTGCCAGCAAAGGACAGATCCGCACAGATACGCAGTATTTT; CDR3aa: CASKGQIRTDTQYF
v_gene: TRBV19; j_gene: TRBJ1-5; abundance: .; d_gene: TRBD1; CDR3nt: TGTGCCAGTAAGGGGGCAGACAATCAGCCCCAGCATTTT; CDR3aa: CASKGADNQPQHF
v_gene: TRBV7-2; j_gene: TRBJ1-5; abundance: few; d_gene: .; CDR3nt: TGTGCCAGCAGCTCCAGTGCGGGGCACATGGGGCAGCCCCAGCATTTT; CDR3aa: CASSSSAGHMGQPQHF
v_gene: TRBV20-1; j_gene: TRBJ2-7; abundance: .; d_gene: .; CDR3nt: TGCAGTGCTACCGGTAATAGCTACGAGCAGTACTTC; CDR3aa: CSATGNSYEQYF
v_gene: TRBV9; j_gene: TRBJ2-7; abundance: .; d_gene: .; CDR3nt: TGTGCCAGCGGGGGCCCGGAATCCGAGCAGTACTTC; CDR3aa: CASGGPESEQYF
v_gene: TRBV7-2; j_gene: TRBJ2-2; abundance: many; d_gene: .; CDR3nt: TGTGCCAGCAGCTTAAATGGTTACAGGGTTAGGTCCGGGGAGCTGTTTTTT; CDR3aa: CASSLNGYRVRSGELFF
v_gene: TRBV6-5; j_gene: TRBJ1-4; abundance: few; d_gene: .; CDR3nt: TGTGCCGCAGGGGCCCCATTCTTCGGAAAACTGTTTTTT; CDR3aa: CAAGAPFFGKLFF
v_gene: TRBV7-9; j_gene: TRBJ1-2; abundance: .; d_gene: TRBD1; CDR3nt: TGTGCCAGCAGCTGGGACAGGAGGCCTGGCTACACCTTC; CDR3aa: CASSWDRRPGYTF
v_gene: TRBV20-1; j_gene: TRBJ1-6; abundance: .; d_gene: .; CDR3nt: TGCAGTGCTCCGCCGGGCTTTGGCAATTCACCCCTCCACTTT; CDR3aa: CSAPPGFGNSPLHF
v_gene: TRBV5-1; j_gene: TRBJ2-5; abundance: few; d_gene: .; CDR3nt: TGCGCCAGCAGCTTGGCCGGGATGAATAAACTCGGAGAGACCCAGTACTTC; CDR3aa: CASSLAGMNKLGETQYF
v_gene: TRBV7-8; j_gene: TRBJ2-5; abundance: many; d_gene: .; CDR3nt: TGTGCCAGCAGCCCCCGTGGGGGGAGAGGGACCCAGTACTTC; CDR3aa: CASSPRGGRGTQYF
v_gene: TRBV12-5; j_gene: TRBJ2-7; abundance: .; d_gene: .; CDR3nt: TGTGCTAGTGGTTTTGGGTACGAGCAGTACTTC; CDR3aa: CASGFGYEQYF
v_gene: TRBV4-3; j_gene: TRBJ2-1; abundance: .; d_gene: TRBD2; CDR3nt: TGCGCCAGCAGCCAAGATCTCCCTGGGACTAGCGGGAGGAATGAGCAGTTCTTC; CDR3aa: CASSQDLPGTSGRNEQFF
v_gene: TRBV7-2; j_gene: TRBJ2-3; abundance: .; d_gene: TRBD2; CDR3nt: TGTGCCAGCAGTTATCAGCGGGGGGGCAGAGATACGCAGTATTTT; CDR3aa: CASSYQRGGRDTQYF
v_gene: TRBV7-6; j_gene: TRBJ2-7; abundance: .; d_gene: .; CDR3nt: TGTGCCAGCAGCTCCACAGGGTGGGACGAGCAGTACTTC; CDR3aa: CASSSTGWDEQYF
v_gene: TRBV12-3/TRBV12-4; j_gene: TRBJ2-7; abundance: few; d_gene: TRBD1; CDR3nt: TGTGCCAGCAGTTCAGGGCGCAGGGGGCTGACCCCCAGGGGGTACGAGCAGTACTTC; CDR3aa: CASSSGRRGLTPRGYEQYF
v_gene: TRBV7-2; j_gene: TRBJ2-7; abundance: .; d_gene: .; CDR3nt: TGTGCCAGCAGCCCGGGGCCGAGGAGCGAGCAGTACTTC; CDR3aa: CASSPGPRSEQYF
v_gene: TRBV20-1; j_gene: TRBJ2-1; abundance: .; d_gene: .; CDR3nt: TGCAGTGCTTCTGGTGGTAGCAGAAACAATGAGCAGTTCTTC; CDR3aa: CSASGGSRNNEQFF
v_gene: TRBV7-9; j_gene: TRBJ2-5; abundance: .; d_gene: TRBD1; CDR3nt: TGTGCCAGCAGCTTAGGGCTGACAGGGGGGGAGACCCAGTACTTC; CDR3aa: CASSLGLTGGETQYF
v_gene: TRBV4-3; j_gene: TRBJ2-7; abundance: .; d_gene: .; CDR3nt: TGCGCCAGCAGCCAAGATCTAGGGTTCGGGGAGCAGTACTTC; CDR3aa: CASSQDLGFGEQYF
v_gene: TRBV6-5; j_gene: TRBJ1-1; abundance: .; d_gene: .; CDR3nt: TGTGCCAGCGGGCGGGGCACCACTGAAGCTTTCTTT; CDR3aa: CASGRGTTEAFF
v_gene: TRBV12-3/TRBV12-4; j_gene: TRBJ2-3; abundance: .; d_gene: TRBD1; CDR3nt: TGTGCCAGCAGTGAGCCGTACACAGGGGGCGGAGCAGATACGCAGTATTTT; CDR3aa: CASSEPYTGGGADTQYF
v_gene: TRBV7-2; j_gene: TRBJ2-1; abundance: .; d_gene: TRBD2; CDR3nt: TGTGCCAGCAGCCCACGACTAGCTTTCGATGAGCAGTTCTTC; CDR3aa: CASSPRLAFDEQFF
v_gene: TRBV7-2; j_gene: TRBJ1-2; abundance: few; d_gene: .; CDR3nt: TGTGCCAGCAGCTTAGCGCGGGGGGTCGGCTATGGCTACACCTTC; CDR3aa: CASSLARGVGYGYTF
v_gene: TRBV7-8; j_gene: TRBJ2-5; abundance: few; d_gene: .; CDR3nt: TGTGCCAGCAGCCTGGTGGCCCCGAAGATCCAAGAGACCCAGTACTTC; CDR3aa: CASSLVAPKIQETQYF
v_gene: TRBV25-1; j_gene: TRBJ1-2; abundance: few; d_gene: TRBD1; CDR3nt: TGTGCCAGCAGTGAACCGGGGGACAGCTATGGCTACACCTTC; CDR3aa: CASSEPGDSYGYTF
v_gene: TRBV4-1; j_gene: TRBJ2-5; abundance: .; d_gene: .; CDR3nt: TGCGCCAGCAGCCTGGGACTCCTTCAAGAGACCCAGTACTTC; CDR3aa: CASSLGLLQETQYF
v_gene: TRBV7-6; j_gene: TRBJ2-5; abundance: few; d_gene: TRBD1; CDR3nt: TGTGCCAGCAGCTTTGCTACCCCGGGACAGGGTCGGGAGACCCAGTACTTC; CDR3aa: CASSFATPGQGRETQYF